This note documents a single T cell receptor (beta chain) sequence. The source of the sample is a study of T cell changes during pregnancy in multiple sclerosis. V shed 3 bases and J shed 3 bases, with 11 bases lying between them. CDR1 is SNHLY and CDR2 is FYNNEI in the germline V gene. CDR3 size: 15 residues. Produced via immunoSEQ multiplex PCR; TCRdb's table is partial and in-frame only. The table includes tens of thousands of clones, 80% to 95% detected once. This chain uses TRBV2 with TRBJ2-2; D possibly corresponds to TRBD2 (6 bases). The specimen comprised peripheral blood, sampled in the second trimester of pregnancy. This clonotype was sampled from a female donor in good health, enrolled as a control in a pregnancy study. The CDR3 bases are TGTGCCAGCAGTGAGGTTAGCGGCCACACCGGGGAGCTGTTTTTT. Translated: CASSEVSGHTGELFF.